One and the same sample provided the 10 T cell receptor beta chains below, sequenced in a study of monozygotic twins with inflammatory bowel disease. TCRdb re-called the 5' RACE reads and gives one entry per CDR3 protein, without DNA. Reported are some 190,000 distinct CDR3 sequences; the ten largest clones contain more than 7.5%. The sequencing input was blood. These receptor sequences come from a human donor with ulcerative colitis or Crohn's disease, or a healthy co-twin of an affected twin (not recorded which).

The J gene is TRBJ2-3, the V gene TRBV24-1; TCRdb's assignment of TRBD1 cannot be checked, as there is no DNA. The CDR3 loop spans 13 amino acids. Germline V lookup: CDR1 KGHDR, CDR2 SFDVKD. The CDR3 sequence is CATSEGGTDTQYF.

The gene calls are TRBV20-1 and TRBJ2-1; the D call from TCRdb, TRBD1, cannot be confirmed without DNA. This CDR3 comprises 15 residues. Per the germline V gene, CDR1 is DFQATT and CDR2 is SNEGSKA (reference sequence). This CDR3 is CSARDLASRGNEQFF.

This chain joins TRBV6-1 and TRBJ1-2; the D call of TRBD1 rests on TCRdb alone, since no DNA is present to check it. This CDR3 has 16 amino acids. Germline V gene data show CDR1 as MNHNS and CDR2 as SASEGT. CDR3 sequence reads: CASSASQGRVLHGYTF.

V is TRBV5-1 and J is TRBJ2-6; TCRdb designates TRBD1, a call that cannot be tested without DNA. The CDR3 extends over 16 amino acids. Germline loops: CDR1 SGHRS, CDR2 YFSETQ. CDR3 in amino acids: CASSPIGGSGANVLTF.

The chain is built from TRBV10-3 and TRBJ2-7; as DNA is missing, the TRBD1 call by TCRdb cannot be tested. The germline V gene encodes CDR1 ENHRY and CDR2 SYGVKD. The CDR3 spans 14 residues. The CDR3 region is CAINAGTPSYEQYF.

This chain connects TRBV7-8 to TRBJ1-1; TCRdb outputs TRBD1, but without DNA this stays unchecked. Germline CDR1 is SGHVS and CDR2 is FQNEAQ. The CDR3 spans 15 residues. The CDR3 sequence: CASSFQGPMNTEAFF. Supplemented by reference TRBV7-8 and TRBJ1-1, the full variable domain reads GAGVSQSPRYKVAKRGQDVALRCDPISGHVSLFWYQQALGQGPEFLTYFQNEAQLDKSGLPSDRFFAERPEGSVSTLKIQRTQQEDSAVYLCASSFQGPMNTEAFFGQGTRLTVV.

The CDR3 loop reads CASSLAMTAQETQYF. The chain uses TRBV4-2 and TRBJ2-5; there is no DNA to check the TCRdb D call of TRBD1. The CDR3 loop spans 15 amino acids. Germline V gene data show CDR1 as LGHNA and CDR2 as YNFKEQ.

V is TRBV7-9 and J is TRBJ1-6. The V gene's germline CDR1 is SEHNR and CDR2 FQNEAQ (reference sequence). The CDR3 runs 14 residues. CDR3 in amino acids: CASSQTASNSPLHF. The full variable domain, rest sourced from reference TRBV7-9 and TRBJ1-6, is DTGVSQNPRHKITKRGQNVTFRCDPISEHNRLYWYRQTLGQGPEFLTYFQNEAQLEKSRLLSDRFSAERPKGSFSTLEIQRTEQGDSAMYLCASSQTASNSPLHFGNGTRLTVT.

The CDR3 loop is CASSLTAGIEAFF. The chain couples TRBV7-3 to TRBJ1-1. Germline CDR1 is SGHTA and CDR2 is FQGTGA. The length of the CDR3 is 13 residues.

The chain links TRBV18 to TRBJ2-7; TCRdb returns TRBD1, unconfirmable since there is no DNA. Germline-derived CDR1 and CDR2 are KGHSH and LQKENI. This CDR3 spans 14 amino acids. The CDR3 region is CASSPRQKDYEQYF. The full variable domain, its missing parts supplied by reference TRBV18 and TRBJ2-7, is NAGVMQNPRHLVRRRGQEARLRCSPMKGHSHVYWYRQLPEEGLKFMVYLQKENIIDESGMPKERFSAEFPKEGPSILRIQQVVRGDSAAYFCASSPRQKDYEQYFGPGTRLTVT.